This TCR beta chain appears in the sequencing data of a study of blood T cells in healthy people across ages. From germline, CDR1 is DFQATT and CDR2 SNEGSKA (reference sequence). The CDR3 covers 15 residues. For this clonotype: Its antigen remains unidentified. The junction and the germline gene differ at one end; a read error may be behind it.

Combining a sample-barcoded 5' primer with a J-beta primer mix, a second PCR ran for roughly 7 to 12 cycles. A template-switch adaptor that had 12 random nucleotides put a tag on each cDNA molecule. TCRdb ran MiXCR on the 5' RACE reads and lists one entry per CDR3 protein. The sample consists of 800,000 to 950,000 distinct CDR3 sequences, roughly 28% of them appearing once. General study findings and limits: The percentage of naive T cells correlated strongly with TCR beta diversity. Leaving the PBMCs unsorted stopped any conclusive comparison of naive versus antigen-experienced cells.

These same records also appear under a second study, on T cells of mothers and their children. This second study notes: All donors were healthy and Caucasian; they were a few mothers and their six children.

The clonotype originates from a woman between 40 and 50 years old in good health. This sequence joins TRBV20-1 and TRBJ1-4; unclear D gene. The sample consisted of blood. The CDR3 sequence is CSAPRVRGTNEKLFF. The CDR3 nucleotides are TGCAGTGCCCCGAGGGTACGAGGAACTAACGAAAAACTGTTTTTT.